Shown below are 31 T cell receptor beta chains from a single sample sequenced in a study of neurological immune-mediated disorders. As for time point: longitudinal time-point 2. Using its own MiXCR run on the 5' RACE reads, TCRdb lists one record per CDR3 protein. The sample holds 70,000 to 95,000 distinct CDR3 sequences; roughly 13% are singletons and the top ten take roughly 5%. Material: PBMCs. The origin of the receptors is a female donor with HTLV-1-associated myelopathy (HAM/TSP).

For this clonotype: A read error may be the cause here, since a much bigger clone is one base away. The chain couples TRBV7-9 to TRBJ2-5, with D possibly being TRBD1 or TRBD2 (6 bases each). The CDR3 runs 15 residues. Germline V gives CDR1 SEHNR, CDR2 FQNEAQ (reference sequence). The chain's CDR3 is CASSRLLGGQKTQYF. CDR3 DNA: TGTGCCAGCAGTCGCCTTCTGGGGGGCCAAAAGACCCAGTACTTC.

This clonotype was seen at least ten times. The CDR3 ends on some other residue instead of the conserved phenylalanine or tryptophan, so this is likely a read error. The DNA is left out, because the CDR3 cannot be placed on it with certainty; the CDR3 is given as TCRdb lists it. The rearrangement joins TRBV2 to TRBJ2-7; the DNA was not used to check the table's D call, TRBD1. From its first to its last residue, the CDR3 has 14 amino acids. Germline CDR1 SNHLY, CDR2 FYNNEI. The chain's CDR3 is CASSEASFARTVEI.

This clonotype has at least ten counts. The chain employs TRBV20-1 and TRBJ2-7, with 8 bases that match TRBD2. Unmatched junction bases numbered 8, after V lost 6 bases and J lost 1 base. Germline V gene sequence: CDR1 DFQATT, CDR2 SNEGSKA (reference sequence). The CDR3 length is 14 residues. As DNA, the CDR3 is TGCAGTGCCGGGAGGGGGACACCTTCCTACGAGCAGTACTTC. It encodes CSAGRGTPSYEQYF.

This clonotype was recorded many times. CDR3 coding DNA: TGTGCCAGCAGTGAAAGGGGGCCCGGACGAGAAAAACTGTTTTTT. Protein: CASSERGPGREKLFF. The chain couples TRBV2 to TRBJ1-4; 7 bases match TRBD1. Germline V gives CDR1 SNHLY, CDR2 FYNNEI. CDR3 length: 15 residues. J lost 8 bases, V lost 2 bases, and 8 bases had no gene match.

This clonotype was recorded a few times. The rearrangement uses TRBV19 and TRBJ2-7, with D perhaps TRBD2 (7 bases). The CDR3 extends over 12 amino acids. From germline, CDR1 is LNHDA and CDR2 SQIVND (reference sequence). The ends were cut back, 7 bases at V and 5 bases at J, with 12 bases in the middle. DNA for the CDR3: TGTGCCAGTACGGCGGGGGCGCACGAGCAGTACTTC. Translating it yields CASTAGAHEQYF.

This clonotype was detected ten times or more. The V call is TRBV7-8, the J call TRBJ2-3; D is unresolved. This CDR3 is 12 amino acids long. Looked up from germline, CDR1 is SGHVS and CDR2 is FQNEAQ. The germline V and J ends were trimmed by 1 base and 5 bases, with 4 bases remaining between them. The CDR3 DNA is TGTGCCAGCAGCTTAGTGGGAGATACGCAGTATTTT. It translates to CASSLVGDTQYF.

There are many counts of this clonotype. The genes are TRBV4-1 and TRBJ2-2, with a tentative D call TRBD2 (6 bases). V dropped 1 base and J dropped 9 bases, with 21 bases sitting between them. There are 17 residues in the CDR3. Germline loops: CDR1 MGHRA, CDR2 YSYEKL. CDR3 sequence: CASSQGPGLTLLRELFF. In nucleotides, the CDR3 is TGCGCCAGCAGCCAAGGGCCGGGACTCACGTTGCTTAGGGAGCTGTTTTTT.

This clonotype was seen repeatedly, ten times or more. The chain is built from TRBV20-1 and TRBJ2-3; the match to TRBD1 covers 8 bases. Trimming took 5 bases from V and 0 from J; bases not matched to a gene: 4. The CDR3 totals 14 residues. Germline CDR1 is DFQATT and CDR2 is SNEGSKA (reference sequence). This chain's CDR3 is CSARPGGSTDTQYF. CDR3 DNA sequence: TGCAGTGCTCGTCCAGGGGGCAGCACAGATACGCAGTATTTT.

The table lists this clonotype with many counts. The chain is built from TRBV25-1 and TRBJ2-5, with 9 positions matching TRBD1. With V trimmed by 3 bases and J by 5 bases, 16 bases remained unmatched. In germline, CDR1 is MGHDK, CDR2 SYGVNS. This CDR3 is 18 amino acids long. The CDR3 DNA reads TGTGCCAGCAGTGACCTACCGGGGACAGGGCGCTCGGTGGAGACCCAGTACTTC. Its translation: CASSDLPGTGRSVETQYF.

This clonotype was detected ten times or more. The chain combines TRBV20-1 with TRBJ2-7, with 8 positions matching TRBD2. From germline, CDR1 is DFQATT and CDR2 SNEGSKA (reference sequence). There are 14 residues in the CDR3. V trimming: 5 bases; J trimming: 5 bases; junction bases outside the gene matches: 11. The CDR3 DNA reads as TGCAGTGCTCTAAGACGGGGGGGGCCGGACGAGCAGTACTTC. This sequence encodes CSALRRGGPDEQYF.

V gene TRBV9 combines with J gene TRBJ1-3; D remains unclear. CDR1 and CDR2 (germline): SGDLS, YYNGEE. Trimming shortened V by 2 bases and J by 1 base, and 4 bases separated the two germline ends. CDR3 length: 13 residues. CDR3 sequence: CASSVGSGNTIYF. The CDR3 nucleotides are TGTGCCAGCAGCGTTGGTTCTGGAAACACCATATATTTT.

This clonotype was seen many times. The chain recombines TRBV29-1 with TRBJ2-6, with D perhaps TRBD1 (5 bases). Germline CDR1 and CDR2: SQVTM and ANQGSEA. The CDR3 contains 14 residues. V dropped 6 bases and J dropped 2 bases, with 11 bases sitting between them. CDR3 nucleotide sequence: TGCAGCGTAGGAGCAGGGACTGGGGCCAACGTCCTGACTTTC. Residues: CSVGAGTGANVLTF.

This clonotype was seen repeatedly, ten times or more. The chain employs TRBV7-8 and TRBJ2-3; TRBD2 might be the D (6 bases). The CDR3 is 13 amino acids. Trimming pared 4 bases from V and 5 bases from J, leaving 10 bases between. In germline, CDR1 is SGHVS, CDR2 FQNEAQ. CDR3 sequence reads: CASSSGLKDTQYF. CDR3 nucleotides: TGTGCCAGCAGCTCGGGACTCAAAGATACGCAGTATTTT.

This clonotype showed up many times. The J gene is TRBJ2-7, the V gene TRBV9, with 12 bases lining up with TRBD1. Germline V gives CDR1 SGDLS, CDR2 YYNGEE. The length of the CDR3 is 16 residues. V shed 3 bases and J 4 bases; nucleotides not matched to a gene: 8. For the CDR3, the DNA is TGTGCCAGCAGCGAGGGGACAGGGGGCTTGGGGTACGAGCAGTACTTC. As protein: CASSEGTGGLGYEQYF.

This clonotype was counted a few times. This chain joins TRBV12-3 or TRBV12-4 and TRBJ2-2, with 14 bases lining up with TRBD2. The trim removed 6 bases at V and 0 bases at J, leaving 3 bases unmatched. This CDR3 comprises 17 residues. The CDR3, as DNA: TGTGCCAGCAGCCGGACTAGCGGGGGGCCGAACACCGGGGAGCTGTTTTTT. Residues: CASSRTSGGPNTGELFF.

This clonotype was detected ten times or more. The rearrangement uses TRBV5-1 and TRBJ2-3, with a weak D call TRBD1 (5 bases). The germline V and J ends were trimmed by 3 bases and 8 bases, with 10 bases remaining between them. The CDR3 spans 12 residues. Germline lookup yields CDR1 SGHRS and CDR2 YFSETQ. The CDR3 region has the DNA TGCGCCAGCAGCTCCGGACATCCTACGCAGTATTTT. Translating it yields CASSSGHPTQYF. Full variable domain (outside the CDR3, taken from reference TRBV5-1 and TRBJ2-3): KAGVTQTPRYLIKTRGQQVTLSCSPISGHRSVSWYQQTPGQGLQFLFEYFSETQRNKGNFPGRFSGRQFSNSRSEMNVSTLELGDSALYLCASSSGHPTQYFGPGTRLTVL.

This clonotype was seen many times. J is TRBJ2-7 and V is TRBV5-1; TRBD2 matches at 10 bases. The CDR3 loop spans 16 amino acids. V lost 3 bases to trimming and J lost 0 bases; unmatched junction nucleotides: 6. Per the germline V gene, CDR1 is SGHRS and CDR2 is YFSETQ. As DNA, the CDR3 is TGCGCCAGCAGCTGGACACTAGCGGGGCTCTCCTACGAGCAGTACTTC. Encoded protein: CASSWTLAGLSYEQYF.

CDR3: CASSIGGRGHNIQYF. The CDR3 DNA follows: TGTGCCAGTAGTATAGGCGGCAGGGGCCATAACATTCAGTACTTC. This chain joins TRBV19 and TRBJ2-4, with a tentative D call TRBD1 (6 bases). CDR1 and CDR2 from the germline V gene are LNHDA and SQIVND (reference sequence). This CDR3 is 15 amino acids long. With 1 base removed from V and 7 bases from J, the gap between germline ends came to 14 bases.

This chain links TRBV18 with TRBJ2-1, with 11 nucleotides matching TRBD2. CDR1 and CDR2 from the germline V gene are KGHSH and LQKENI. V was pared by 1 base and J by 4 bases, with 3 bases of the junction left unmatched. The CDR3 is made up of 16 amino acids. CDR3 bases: TGTGCCAGCTCACCACGCAGACTAGCGGGGTACAATGAGCAGTTCTTC. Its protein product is CASSPRRLAGYNEQFF.

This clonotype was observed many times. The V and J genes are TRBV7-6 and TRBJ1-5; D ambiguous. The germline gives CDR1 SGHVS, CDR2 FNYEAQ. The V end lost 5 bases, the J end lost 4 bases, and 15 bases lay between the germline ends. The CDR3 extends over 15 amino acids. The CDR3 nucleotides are TGTGCCAGCAGCCCCCGCGCCCACCGGAATCAGCCCCAGCATTTT. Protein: CASSPRAHRNQPQHF.

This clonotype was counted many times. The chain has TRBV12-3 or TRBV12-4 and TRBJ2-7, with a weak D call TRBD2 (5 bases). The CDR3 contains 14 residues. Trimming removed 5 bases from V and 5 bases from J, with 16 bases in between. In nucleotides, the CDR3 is TGTGCCAGCAGTCCCCTAACTAGTAGCCACGAGCAGTACTTC. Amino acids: CASSPLTSSHEQYF.

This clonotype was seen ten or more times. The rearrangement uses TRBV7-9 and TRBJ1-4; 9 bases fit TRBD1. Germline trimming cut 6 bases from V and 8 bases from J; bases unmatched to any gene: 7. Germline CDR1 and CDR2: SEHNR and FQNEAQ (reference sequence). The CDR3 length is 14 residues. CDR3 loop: CASRQTGGSEKLFF. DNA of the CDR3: TGTGCCAGCAGACAGACAGGGGGGTCGGAAAAACTGTTTTTT.

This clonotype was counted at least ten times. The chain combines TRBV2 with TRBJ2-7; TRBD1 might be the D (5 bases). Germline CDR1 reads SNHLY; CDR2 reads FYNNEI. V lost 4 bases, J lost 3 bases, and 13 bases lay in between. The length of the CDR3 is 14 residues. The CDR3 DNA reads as TGTGCCAGCAGTGGGTCCCAGGGTGACTACGAGCAGTACTTC. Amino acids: CASSGSQGDYEQYF.

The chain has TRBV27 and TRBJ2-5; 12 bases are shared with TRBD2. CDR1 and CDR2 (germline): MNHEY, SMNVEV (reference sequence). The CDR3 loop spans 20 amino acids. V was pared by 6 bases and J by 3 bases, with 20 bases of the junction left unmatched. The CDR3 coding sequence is TGTGCCAGCAGCTCTACAGTCCCGGCACTAGCGGGGGGCTCGGAAGAGACCCAGTACTTC. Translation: CASSSTVPALAGGSEETQYF.

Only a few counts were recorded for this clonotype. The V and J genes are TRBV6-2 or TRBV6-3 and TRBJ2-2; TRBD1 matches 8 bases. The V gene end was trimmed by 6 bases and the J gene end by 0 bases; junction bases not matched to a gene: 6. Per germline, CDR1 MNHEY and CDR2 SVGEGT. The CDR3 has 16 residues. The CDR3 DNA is TGTGCCAGCAGCCAATGGGGACAGGCGAACACCGGGGAGCTGTTTTTT. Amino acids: CASSQWGQANTGELFF.

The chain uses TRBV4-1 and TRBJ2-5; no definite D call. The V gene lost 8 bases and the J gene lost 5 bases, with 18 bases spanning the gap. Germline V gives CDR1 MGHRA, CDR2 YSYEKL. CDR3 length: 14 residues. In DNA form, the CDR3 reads TGCGCCAGCCATGCCTACGCTCCGGCGGAGACCCAGTACTTC. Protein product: CASHAYAPAETQYF.

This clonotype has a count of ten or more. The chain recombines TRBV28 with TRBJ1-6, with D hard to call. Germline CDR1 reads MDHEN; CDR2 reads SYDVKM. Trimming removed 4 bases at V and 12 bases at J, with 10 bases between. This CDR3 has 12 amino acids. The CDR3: CASSSPLEPLHF. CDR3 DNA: TGTGCCAGCAGTTCCCCTCTGGAACCCCTCCACTTT.

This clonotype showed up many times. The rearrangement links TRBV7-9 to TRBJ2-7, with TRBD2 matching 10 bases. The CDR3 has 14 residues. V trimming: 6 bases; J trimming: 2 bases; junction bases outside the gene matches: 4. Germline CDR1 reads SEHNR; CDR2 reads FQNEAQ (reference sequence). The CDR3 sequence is CASSLSGGAYEQYF. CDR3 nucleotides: TGTGCCAGCAGTCTAAGCGGGGGGGCCTACGAGCAGTACTTC. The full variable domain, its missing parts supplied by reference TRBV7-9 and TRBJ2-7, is DTGVSQNPRHKITKRGQNVTFRCDPISEHNRLYWYRQTLGQGPEFLTYFQNEAQLEKSRLLSDRFSAERPKGSFSTLEIQRTEQGDSAMYLCASSLSGGAYEQYFGPGTRLTVT.

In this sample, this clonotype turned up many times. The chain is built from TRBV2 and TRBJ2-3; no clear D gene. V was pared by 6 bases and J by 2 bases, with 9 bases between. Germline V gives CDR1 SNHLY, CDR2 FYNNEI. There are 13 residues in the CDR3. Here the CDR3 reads CASRDIHTDTQYF. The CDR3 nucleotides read TGTGCCAGCAGAGACATCCACACAGATACGCAGTATTTT. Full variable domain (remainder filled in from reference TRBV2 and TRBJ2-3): EPEVTQTPSHQVTQMGQEVILRCVPISNHLYFYWYRQILGQKVEFLVSFYNNEISEKSEIFDDQFSVERPDGSNFTLKIRSTKLEDSAMYFCASRDIHTDTQYFGPGTRLTVL.

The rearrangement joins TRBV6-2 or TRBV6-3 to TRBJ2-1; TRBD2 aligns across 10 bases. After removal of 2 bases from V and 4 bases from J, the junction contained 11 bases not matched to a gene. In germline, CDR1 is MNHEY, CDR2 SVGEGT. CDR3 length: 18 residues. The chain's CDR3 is CASSYPPAKRGGYNEQFF. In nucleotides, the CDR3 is TGTGCCAGCAGTTACCCCCCGGCTAAGCGGGGGGGATACAATGAGCAGTTCTTC.

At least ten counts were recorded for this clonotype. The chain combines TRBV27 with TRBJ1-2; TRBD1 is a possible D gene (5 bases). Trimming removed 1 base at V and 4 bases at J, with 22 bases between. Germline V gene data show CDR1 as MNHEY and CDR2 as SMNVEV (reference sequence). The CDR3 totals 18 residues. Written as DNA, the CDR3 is TGTGCCAGCAGTTTATGTGTGGGGCGAGGTGTGGTCATCTATGGCTACACCTTC. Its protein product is CASSLCVGRGVVIYGYTF.